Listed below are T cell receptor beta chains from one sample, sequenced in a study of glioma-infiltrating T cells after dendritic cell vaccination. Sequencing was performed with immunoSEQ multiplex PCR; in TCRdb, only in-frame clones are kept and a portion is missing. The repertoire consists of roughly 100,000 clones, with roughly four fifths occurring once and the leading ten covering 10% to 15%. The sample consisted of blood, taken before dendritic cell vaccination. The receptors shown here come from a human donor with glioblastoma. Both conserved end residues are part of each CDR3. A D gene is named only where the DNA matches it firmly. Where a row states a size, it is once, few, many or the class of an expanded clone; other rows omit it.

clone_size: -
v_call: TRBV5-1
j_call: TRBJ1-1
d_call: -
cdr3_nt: TGCGCCAGCAGCTTGTTTGGTGGGACTGCCGAGACCACTGAAGCTTTCTTT
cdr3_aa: CASSLFGGTAETTEAFF

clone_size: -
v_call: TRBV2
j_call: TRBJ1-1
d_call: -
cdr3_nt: TGTGCCAGCAGTGCCTGGGCACTGAACACTGAAGCTTTCTTT
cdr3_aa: CASSAWALNTEAFF

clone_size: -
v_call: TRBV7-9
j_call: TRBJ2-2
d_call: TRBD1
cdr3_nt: TGTGCCAGCAGCCACCCGGACAGGGGGACCGGGGAGCTGTTTTTT
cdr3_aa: CASSHPDRGTGELFF

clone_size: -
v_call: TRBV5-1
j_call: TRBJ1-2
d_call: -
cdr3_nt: TGCGCCAGCAGCTTGGGACCCAGGGTCGAGGGCTACACCTTC
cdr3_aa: CASSLGPRVEGYTF

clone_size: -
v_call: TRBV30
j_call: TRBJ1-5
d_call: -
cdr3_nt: TGTGCCTGGAGTCATGGGCCAAATCAGCCCCAGCATTTT
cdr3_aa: CAWSHGPNQPQHF

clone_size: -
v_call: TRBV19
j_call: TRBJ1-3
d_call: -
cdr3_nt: TGTGCCACCGCGAGTCTCTCTGGAAACACCATATATTTT
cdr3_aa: CATASLSGNTIYF

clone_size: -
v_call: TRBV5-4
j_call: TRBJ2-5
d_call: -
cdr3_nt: TGTGCCAGCAGCCAGCAAGAGACCCAGTACTTC
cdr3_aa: CASSQQETQYF

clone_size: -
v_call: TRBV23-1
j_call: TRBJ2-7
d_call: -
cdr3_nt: TGCGCCAGCAGTCAATCTGATGCAGGCTCCTACGAGCAGTACTTC
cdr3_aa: CASSQSDAGSYEQYF

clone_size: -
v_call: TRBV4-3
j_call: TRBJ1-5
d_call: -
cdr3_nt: TGCGCCAGCAGCTTGGCAGCGGAGAGCAATCAGCCCCAGCATTTT
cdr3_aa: CASSLAAESNQPQHF

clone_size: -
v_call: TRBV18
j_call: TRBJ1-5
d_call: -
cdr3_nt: TGTGCCAGCTCACAGTACCCCTCGGGGGGCCTTTTTAGCAATCAGCCCCAGCATTTT
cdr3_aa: CASSQYPSGGLFSNQPQHF

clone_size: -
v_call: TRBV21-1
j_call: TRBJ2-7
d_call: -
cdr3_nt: TGTGCCAGCAGCAAAAGTCCCGGGACAGGGCTGACCGAGCAGTACTTC
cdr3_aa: CASSKSPGTGLTEQYF

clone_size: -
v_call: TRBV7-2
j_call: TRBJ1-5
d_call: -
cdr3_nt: TGTGCCAGCAGCCCTCGCTATAGCAATCAGCCCCAGCATTTT
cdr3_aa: CASSPRYSNQPQHF

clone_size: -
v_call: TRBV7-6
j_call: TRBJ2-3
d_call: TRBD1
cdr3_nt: TGTGCCAGCAGCTTACTACAGGGGAGCACAGATACGCAGTATTTT
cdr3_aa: CASSLLQGSTDTQYF

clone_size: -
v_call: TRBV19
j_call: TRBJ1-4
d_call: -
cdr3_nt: TGTGCCAGTAGTATGTGGACTGGTAATGAAAAACTGTTTTTT
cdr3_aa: CASSMWTGNEKLFF

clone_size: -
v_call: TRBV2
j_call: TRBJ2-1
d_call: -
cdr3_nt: TGTGCCAGCAGTGATTGGGGCAACAATGAGCAGTTCTTC
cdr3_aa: CASSDWGNNEQFF

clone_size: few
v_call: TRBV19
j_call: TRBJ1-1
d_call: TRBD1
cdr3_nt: TGTGCCAGTAGTATTTGGCGGACAGGCATGAACACTGAAGCTTTCTTT
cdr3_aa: CASSIWRTGMNTEAFF

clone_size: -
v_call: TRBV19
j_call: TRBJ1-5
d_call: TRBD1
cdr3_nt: TGTGCCAGTAGTAGACAGGGGCCCTATAGCAATCAGCCCCAGCATTTT
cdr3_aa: CASSRQGPYSNQPQHF

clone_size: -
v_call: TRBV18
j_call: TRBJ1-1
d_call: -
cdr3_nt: TGTGCCAGCTCTCCAGACAGGACGAACACTGAAGCTTTCTTT
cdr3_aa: CASSPDRTNTEAFF

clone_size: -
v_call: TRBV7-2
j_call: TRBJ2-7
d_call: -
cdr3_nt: TGTGCCAGCAGCTTAACTAAAGACAGGCTCCTTACCTACGAGCAGTACTTC
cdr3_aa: CASSLTKDRLLTYEQYF

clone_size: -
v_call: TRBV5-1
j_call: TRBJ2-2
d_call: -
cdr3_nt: TGCGCCAGCAAGCCGGACAGACTGAACACCGGGGAGCTGTTTTTT
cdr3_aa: CASKPDRLNTGELFF

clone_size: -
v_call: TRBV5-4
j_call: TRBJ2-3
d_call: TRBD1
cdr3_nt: TGTGCCAGCAGCTGGGACAGGGAGATGACAGATACGCAGTATTTT
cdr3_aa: CASSWDREMTDTQYF

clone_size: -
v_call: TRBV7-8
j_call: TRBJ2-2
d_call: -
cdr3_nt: TGTGCCAGCAGCTTAATGGCAGGGGCGAACACCGGGGAGCTGTTTTTT
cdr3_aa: CASSLMAGANTGELFF

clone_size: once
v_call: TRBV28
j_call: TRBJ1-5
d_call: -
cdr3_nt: TGTGCCAGCCGCGACGGGGGGGGCAATCAGCCCCAGCATTTT
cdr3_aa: CASRDGGGNQPQHF

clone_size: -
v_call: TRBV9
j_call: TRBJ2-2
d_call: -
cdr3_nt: TGTGCCAGCAGCGTAGGGGGCAGGGGGGCTACGAACACCGGGGAGCTGTTTTTT
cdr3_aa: CASSVGGRGATNTGELFF

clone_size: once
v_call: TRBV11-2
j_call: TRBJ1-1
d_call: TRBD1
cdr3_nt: TGTGCCAGCAGCTACTACGGACAGGGGTTCGCGAACACTGAAGCTTTCTTT
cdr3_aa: CASSYYGQGFANTEAFF

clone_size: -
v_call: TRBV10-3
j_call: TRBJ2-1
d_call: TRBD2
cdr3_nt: TGTGCCATCAGTGAGACGGGGGGGCCCTACAATGAGCAGTTCTTC
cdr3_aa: CAISETGGPYNEQFF

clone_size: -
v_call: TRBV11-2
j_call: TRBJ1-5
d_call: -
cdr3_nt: TGTGCCAGCAGCTTAGTTGCGGGGGCCAATCAGCCCCAGCATTTT
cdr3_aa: CASSLVAGANQPQHF

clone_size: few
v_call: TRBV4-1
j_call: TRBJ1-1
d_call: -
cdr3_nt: TGCGCCAGCAGCGGCACGGGAACTGAAGCTTTCTTT
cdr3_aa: CASSGTGTEAFF

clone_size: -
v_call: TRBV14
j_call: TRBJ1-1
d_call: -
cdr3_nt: TGTGCCAGCACCCTCCAGGGCTCAGGGACTGAAGCTTTCTTT
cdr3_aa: CASTLQGSGTEAFF

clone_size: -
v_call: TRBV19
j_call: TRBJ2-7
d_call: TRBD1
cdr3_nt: TGTGCCAGTAGTCCCTCCGGGACAGGGTCCTACGAGCAGTACTTC
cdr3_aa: CASSPSGTGSYEQYF

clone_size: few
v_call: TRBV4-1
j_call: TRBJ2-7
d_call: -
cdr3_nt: TGCGCCAGCAGCCAAGTTGGTTGGGCCCCGGACGAGCAGTACTTC
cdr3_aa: CASSQVGWAPDEQYF

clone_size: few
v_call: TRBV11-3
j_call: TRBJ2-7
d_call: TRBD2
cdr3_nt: TGTGCCAGCCAAACCTTAGCGGGGGCCTACGAGCAGTACTTC
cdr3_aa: CASQTLAGAYEQYF

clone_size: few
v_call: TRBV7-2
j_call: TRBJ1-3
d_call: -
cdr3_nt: TGTGCCAGCAGCATCAGCGGCTCTGGAAACACCATATATTTT
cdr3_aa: CASSISGSGNTIYF

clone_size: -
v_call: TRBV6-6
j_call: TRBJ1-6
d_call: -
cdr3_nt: TGTGCCAGCAGTCGCCTCAGGGGTAATAATTCACCCCTCCACTTT
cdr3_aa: CASSRLRGNNSPLHF

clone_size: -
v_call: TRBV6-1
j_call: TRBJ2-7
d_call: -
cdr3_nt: TGTGCCAGCCTGAGGGTCTTGGGGGAGCAGTACTTC
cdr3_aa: CASLRVLGEQYF

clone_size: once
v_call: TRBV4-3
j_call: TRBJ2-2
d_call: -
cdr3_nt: TGCGCCAGCAGCCATCGTGGACAGATGAACACCGGGGAGCTGTTTTTT
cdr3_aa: CASSHRGQMNTGELFF

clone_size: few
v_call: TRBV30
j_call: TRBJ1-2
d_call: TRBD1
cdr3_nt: TGTGCCTGGAGTGTACTTAGGACAGGGGGCATCTATGGCTACACCTTC
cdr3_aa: CAWSVLRTGGIYGYTF

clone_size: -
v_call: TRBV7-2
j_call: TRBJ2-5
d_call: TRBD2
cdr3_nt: TGTGCCAGCAACCCTAGCGGGGGGGACGTCCAAGAGACCCAGTACTTC
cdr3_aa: CASNPSGGDVQETQYF

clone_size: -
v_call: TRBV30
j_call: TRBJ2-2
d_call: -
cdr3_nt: TGTGCCTGGAGCTGGGGGCTGGGGGAACGGGAGCTGTTTTTT
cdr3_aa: CAWSWGLGERELFF

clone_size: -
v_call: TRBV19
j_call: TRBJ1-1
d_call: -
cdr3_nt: TGTGCCAGTAGTATTATTGGGGAGGGTGAAGCTTTCTTT
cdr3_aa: CASSIIGEGEAFF

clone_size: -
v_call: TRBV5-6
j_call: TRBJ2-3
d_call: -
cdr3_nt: TGTGCCAGCAGCTTGGCCGGGACACTCACAGATACGCAGTATTTT
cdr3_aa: CASSLAGTLTDTQYF

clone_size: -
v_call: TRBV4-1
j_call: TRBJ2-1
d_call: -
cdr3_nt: TGCGCCAGCAGCCAAGATGGTCAGGGTGGAGATGAGCAGTTCTTC
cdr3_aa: CASSQDGQGGDEQFF

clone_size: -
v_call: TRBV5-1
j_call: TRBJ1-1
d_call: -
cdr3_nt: TGCGCCAGCAGGTTTATGGGACTGTCGGGGGGCTTAATGAACACTGAAGCTTTCTTT
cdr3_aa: CASRFMGLSGGLMNTEAFF

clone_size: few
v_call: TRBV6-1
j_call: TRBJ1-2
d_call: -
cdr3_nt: TGTGCCAGCCGCAAGAGCTCCTATGGCTACACCTTC
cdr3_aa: CASRKSSYGYTF

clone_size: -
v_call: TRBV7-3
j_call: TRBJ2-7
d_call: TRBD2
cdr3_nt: TGTGCCAGCAGCCGGGAGGGGGGTAGCGGGAGCTACGAGCAGTACTTC
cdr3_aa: CASSREGGSGSYEQYF